In its sample, the clone carrying this T cell receptor beta chain was seen a few times. Its antigen is still unknown. Data came from immunoSEQ multiplex PCR; TCRdb stores just in-frame clones and leaves some out. The sample includes approximately 30,000 clones, roughly four fifths seen only once; the top ten take just under 8.5%. The sample is drawn from a study of somatic mutations in cytotoxic T cells in rheumatoid arthritis. General observations from the study: A significant difference in CD8+ T-cell clonality was not found between rheumatoid arthritis patients and age-matched healthy controls. CD8+ clonality rose with age in rheumatoid arthritis patients, unlike in healthy controls. Rheumatoid arthritis patients showed slight TRBV07 underrepresentation, unadjusted for multiple comparisons.

V was clipped by 8 bases and J by 7 bases, with 14 bases between them. The V gene's germline CDR1 is LNHDA and CDR2 SQIVND (reference sequence). CDR3 length equals 13 residues. The chain uses TRBV19 and TRBJ2-2; D is perhaps TRBD1 (6 bases). The TCR originated in an adult with rheumatoid arthritis. Material: CD8+ T cells sorted from blood. As DNA, the CDR3 is TGTGCCAGTGGACAGATTGGCATCGGGGAGCTGTTTTTT. Encoded protein: CASGQIGIGELFF.